This T cell receptor (beta chain) was documented in a study of CD8+ T cells in alopecia areata. Note on this clone: Its antigen is still unknown.

This CDR3 is built from 14 residues. The V end was cut by 2 bases, the J end by 7 bases, with 16 bases between. The V gene's germline CDR1 is SGHDT and CDR2 YYEEEE. RNA was isolated and reverse transcribed to cDNA, the sequencing template. Produced via immunoSEQ multiplex PCR; TCRdb's table is partial and in-frame only. Of some 110,000 clones in the sample, around 64% were seen once. Study outcomes and limitations: Possibly because of HLA-related factors, TCR sharing was less clear across patients than in mice. In lesional scalp, particularly from alopecia totalis/universalis, clonality was higher than in normal scalp. Scalp samples also yield sequences of resident alphabeta T cells from normal skin.

This clonotype originated in a human donor in good health. V and J are TRBV5-6 and TRBJ2-7, with D perhaps matching TRBD2 (6 bases). The sample consisted of CD4+ T cells sorted from blood. The CDR3 region is CASSFGGSYGEQYF. CDR3 DNA: TGTGCCAGCAGCTTCGGAGGGTCCTACGGTGAGCAGTACTTC.